These T cell receptor beta chains were read from a single sample in a study of blood T cells in healthy people across ages. Each CDR3 protein is one row after TCRdb ran MiXCR on the 5' RACE reads. Of more than 800,000 distinct CDR3 sequences listed, roughly 26% are singletons. Specimen: blood. The source is a woman aged 80 or over in good health. CDR3s include the opening cysteine and the closing phenylalanine or tryptophan. The order of the fields is D gene, clone size, V gene, J gene, CDR3 protein, CDR3 DNA. The D gene is left open where the match is weak. Expanded clones get a size class; other rows say once, few or many, or leave the size out.

TRBD2	-	TRBV7-2	TRBJ2-3	CASSLRLAGVIDTQYF	TGTGCCAGCAGCTTAAGGCTAGCGGGGGTCATAGATACGCAGTATTTT
-	-	TRBV7-2	TRBJ1-6	CASSLGGQGSPPLHF	TGTGCCAGCAGCTTAGGCGGTCAGGGGAGTCCACCCCTCCACTTT
TRBD2	many	TRBV7-6	TRBJ2-1	CASSRSGLDMNEQFF	TGTGCCAGCAGCCGCTCGGGACTAGATATGAATGAGCAGTTCTTC
-	few	TRBV9	TRBJ1-5	CASSVGVGNNQPQHF	TGTGCCAGCAGCGTCGGGGTCGGAAACAATCAGCCCCAGCATTTT
TRBD2	many	TRBV6-2/TRBV6-3	TRBJ2-5	CASSASGLPGEETQYF	TGTGCCAGCAGTGCCTCGGGACTACCGGGCGAAGAGACCCAGTACTTC
TRBD2	few	TRBV4-1	TRBJ2-1	CASSQEGLAGARSYNEQFF	TGCGCCAGCAGCCAAGAAGGACTAGCGGGTGCAAGGTCCTACAATGAGCAGTTCTTC
-	many	TRBV6-2/TRBV6-3	TRBJ2-7	CASSHRESFSRLREQYF	TGTGCCAGCAGCCATCGAGAGAGTTTTTCCAGGCTGCGCGAGCAGTACTTC
TRBD1	few	TRBV4-3	TRBJ1-2	CASSQDRTGGAYGYTF	TGCGCCAGCAGCCAAGATCGAACAGGGGGAGCCTATGGCTACACCTTC
-	many	TRBV9	TRBJ2-5	CASSAAVGATMGTQYF	TGTGCCAGCAGCGCAGCGGTGGGGGCAACCATGGGGACCCAGTACTTC
-	many	TRBV7-2	TRBJ1-5	CASSAGQGGNQPQHF	TGTGCCAGCAGCGCTGGGCAGGGCGGGAATCAGCCCCAGCATTTT
-	-	TRBV3-1	TRBJ2-1	CASSHWARSYNEQFF	TGTGCCAGCAGCCACTGGGCTAGGTCCTACAATGAGCAGTTCTTC
TRBD1	many	TRBV24-1	TRBJ2-3	CATSEGQADTQYF	TGTGCCACCAGTGAAGGACAGGCCGATACGCAGTATTTT
-	-	TRBV30	TRBJ2-7	CAWRVGPTYEQYF	TGTGCCTGGAGGGTGGGACCTACCTACGAGCAGTACTTC
-	-	TRBV4-3	TRBJ2-1	CASSQGPPGSGYNEQFF	TGCGCCAGCAGCCAAGGTCCCCCGGGGAGCGGCTACAATGAGCAGTTCTTC
-	few	TRBV3-1	TRBJ2-5	CASSHRGFLGETQYF	TGTGCCAGCAGCCATCGGGGTTTCTTGGGGGAGACCCAGTACTTC
-	many	TRBV15	TRBJ2-1	CATSRDWGEPYNEQFF	TGTGCCACCAGCAGAGATTGGGGGGAACCCTACAATGAGCAGTTCTTC
-	-	TRBV5-5	TRBJ2-1	CASSFEGAPYNEQFF	TGTGCCAGCAGCTTCGAAGGGGCACCGTACAATGAGCAGTTCTTC
-	many	TRBV7-2	TRBJ1-2	CASSLEAAANYGYTF	TGTGCCAGCAGCTTAGAGGCCGCGGCTAACTATGGCTACACCTTC
TRBD1	many	TRBV29-1	TRBJ1-2	CSVGQGGHGYTF	TGCAGCGTCGGACAGGGGGGACATGGCTACACCTTC
TRBD1	once	TRBV15	TRBJ2-5	CATSRQDRGRPNEQYF	TGTGCCACCAGCAGACAGGACAGGGGGCGCCCCAATGAGCAGTACTTC
TRBD2	-	TRBV30	TRBJ2-3	CAWSTREGVADTQYF	TGTGCCTGGAGTACCAGGGAGGGTGTCGCAGATACGCAGTATTTT
-	few	TRBV20-1	TRBJ2-4	CSARGGGTSLYEQYF	TGCAGTGCTAGAGGGGGTGGGACATCCCTTTATGAGCAGTACTTC
TRBD1	many	TRBV7-9	TRBJ1-4	CASSPGTGLGKLFF	TGTGCCAGCAGCCCCGGGACAGGGTTGGGAAAACTGTTTTTT
-	many	TRBV4-1	TRBJ2-3	CASSQQGTSKYGAPTDTQYF	TGCGCCAGCAGCCAACAGGGGACTTCCAAATATGGGGCGCCTACAGATACGCAGTATTTT
-	many	TRBV7-2	TRBJ2-5	CASTWRGGGETQYF	TGTGCCAGCACCTGGAGGGGGGGCGGAGAGACCCAGTACTTC
TRBD1	many	TRBV4-2	TRBJ1-5	CASSTGTGDDNQPQHF	TGTGCCAGCAGCACTGGGACAGGGGATGACAATCAGCCCCAGCATTTT
-	once	TRBV9	TRBJ2-7	CASSATGSRVTYEQYF	TGTGCCAGCAGCGCCACAGGGAGTAGGGTTACCTACGAGCAGTACTTC
-	-	TRBV7-2	TRBJ1-1	CANSFADTEAFF	TGTGCCAACAGCTTCGCCGACACCGAAGCTTTCTTT
-	-	TRBV18	TRBJ2-6	CASSPPSQSSGANVLTF	TGTGCCAGCTCACCACCGTCCCAATCGTCCGGGGCCAACGTCCTGACTTTC
-	few	TRBV6-6	TRBJ2-3	CAGSLPTSPDTQYF	TGTGCCGGGTCCCTTCCCACTAGTCCAGATACGCAGTATTTT
-	few	TRBV2	TRBJ1-2	CASSEAIGPTF	TGTGCCAGCAGTGAAGCTATAGGCCCCACCTTC
-	once	TRBV5-1	TRBJ2-7	CASRGGPSSYEQYF	TGCGCCAGCAGGGGGGGACCGAGCTCCTACGAGCAGTACTTC
TRBD1	many	TRBV7-8	TRBJ1-2	CASSLSPGTGSYGYTF	TGTGCCAGCAGCTTATCCCCCGGGACAGGGTCTTATGGCTACACCTTC
TRBD2	-	TRBV20-1	TRBJ2-1	CSAPRLAGLYNEQFF	TGCAGTGCTCCACGACTAGCGGGTTTATACAATGAGCAGTTCTTC
TRBD2	-	TRBV3-1	TRBJ2-5	CASSQVSGGSNEQYF	TGTGCCAGCAGTCAAGTCAGCGGGGGGAGTAATGAGCAGTACTTC
TRBD1	many	TRBV27	TRBJ1-2	CASSKGQGGASIDGYTF	TGTGCCAGCAGTAAGGGACAGGGGGGAGCGTCGATAGATGGCTACACCTTC
TRBD2	many	TRBV20-1	TRBJ2-1	CSARRRARGGLNEQFF	TGCAGTGCTAGACGTCGGGCGCGGGGGGGCTTGAATGAGCAGTTCTTC
-	-	TRBV30	TRBJ2-2	CAWSVGWGGELFF	TGTGCCTGGAGTGTAGGATGGGGCGGGGAGCTGTTTTTT
-	many	TRBV7-2	TRBJ2-3	CASSSGRDTQYF	TGTGCCAGCAGCTCTGGTCGCGATACGCAGTATTTT
-	many	TRBV20-1	TRBJ2-6	CSARDGMTRGSGANVLTF	TGCAGTGCTAGAGATGGGATGACCCGGGGCTCTGGGGCCAACGTCCTGACTTTC
-	many	TRBV12-3/TRBV12-4	TRBJ1-5	CASSSPPDQPQHF	TGTGCCAGCAGTTCCCCTCCGGATCAGCCCCAGCATTTT
TRBD1	-	TRBV6-5	TRBJ1-4	CASNYRDRSEKLFF	TGTGCCAGCAACTACCGGGACAGGAGCGAAAAACTGTTTTTT
-	-	TRBV20-1	TRBJ2-1	CSASRASSYDEQFF	TGCAGTGCTAGTCGAGCGAGCTCCTACGATGAGCAGTTCTTC
TRBD1	few	TRBV3-1	TRBJ1-1	CASSQVWTGGTEAFF	TGTGCCAGCAGCCAAGTATGGACAGGGGGCACTGAAGCTTTCTTT
-	many	TRBV12-3/TRBV12-4	TRBJ1-2	CASSLLGEGYTF	TGTGCCAGCAGTTTATTGGGGGAGGGCTACACCTTC
TRBD1	-	TRBV28	TRBJ1-6	CASSLVSLQGDSPLHF	TGTGCCAGCAGTTTAGTATCCTTGCAGGGGGATTCACCCCTCCACTTT
-	many	TRBV27	TRBJ2-7	CASSFSGVHEQYF	TGTGCCAGCAGTTTCTCAGGGGTCCACGAGCAGTACTTC
-	few	TRBV11-2	TRBJ2-7	CASSRKGPYEQYF	TGTGCCAGCAGCAGAAAGGGCCCCTACGAGCAGTACTTC
-	many	TRBV27	TRBJ2-7	CASRPTRGGLGYEQYF	TGTGCCAGCAGACCAACACGAGGGGGTCTCGGCTACGAGCAGTACTTC
-	many	TRBV20-1	TRBJ2-3	CSESPLGRDTQYF	TGCAGTGAGTCCCCGCTCGGAAGAGATACGCAGTATTTT